The 20 T cell receptor beta chains given below trace back to one sample, sequenced in a study of control samples from healthy donors and cancer patients. Profiling relied on immunoSEQ multiplex PCR, and the TCRdb table lists in-frame clones only, not all of them. The sample yields some 120,000 clones, 85% to 95% seen once. The specimen was PBMCs. The receptors were sampled from a man in his fifties or sixties with head and neck cancer.

This clone was picked up a small number of times. The sample has other DNA sequences that encode this CDR3 too. This chain joins TRBV2 and TRBJ2-2, with 13 nucleotides matching TRBD2. With V trimmed by 6 bases and J by 0 bases, 7 bases remained unmatched. CDR1 and CDR2 (germline): SNHLY, FYNNEI. The length of the CDR3 is 18 residues. The CDR3 loop is CASRQILAGGANTGELFF. As DNA, the CDR3 is TGTGCCAGCAGACAGATACTAGCGGGGGGGGCGAACACCGGGGAGCTGTTTTTT. Supplemented by reference TRBV2 and TRBJ2-2, the full variable domain reads EPEVTQTPSHQVTQMGQEVILRCVPISNHLYFYWYRQILGQKVEFLVSFYNNEISEKSEIFDDQFSVERPDGSNFTLKIRSTKLEDSAMYFCASRQILAGGANTGELFFGEGSRLTVL.

This chain uses TRBV9 with TRBJ2-1; D ambiguous. The CDR3 is 13 residues long. The germline V gene has CDR1 SGDLS and CDR2 YYNGEE. V gave up 0 bases and J gave up 6 bases, with 7 bases separating them. CDR3 loop: CASSVVPGNEQFF. The CDR3 bases are TGTGCCAGCAGCGTAGTCCCGGGCAATGAGCAGTTCTTC.

The chain couples TRBV7-2 to TRBJ1-2; a possible D gene is TRBD1 (6 bases). Trimming removed 4 bases at V and 7 bases at J, with 19 bases between. Germline V CDR1 and CDR2: SGHTA, FQGNSA. The CDR3 spans 15 residues. The CDR3, as DNA: TGTGCCAGCAGCTCGAGGTCTGGGGGCGAGGGTGGCTACACCTTC. Translation: CASSSRSGGEGGYTF.

This rearrangement joins TRBV12-3 or TRBV12-4 to TRBJ1-1, with D hard to call. The length of the CDR3 is 13 residues. V gave up 3 bases and J gave up 1 base, with 6 bases separating them. The CDR3 nucleotides read TGTGCCAGCAGTTTCGCCCCGAACACTGAAGCTTTCTTT. This sequence encodes CASSFAPNTEAFF.

This clone has only one observation. The chain employs TRBV5-1 and TRBJ2-3; D may be TRBD1 (6 bases). The V and J ends lost 2 bases and 4 bases respectively, with 11 bases between them. Per germline, CDR1 SGHRS and CDR2 YFSETQ. This CDR3 is built from 14 residues. In DNA, the CDR3 is TGCGCCAGCAGCTTAGGGGGTCTCCCAGATACGCAGTATTTT. It translates to CASSLGGLPDTQYF. Looking up the rest from reference TRBV5-1 and TRBJ2-3 gives the full variable domain: KAGVTQTPRYLIKTRGQQVTLSCSPISGHRSVSWYQQTPGQGLQFLFEYFSETQRNKGNFPGRFSGRQFSNSRSEMNVSTLELGDSALYLCASSLGGLPDTQYFGPGTRLTVL.

The chain carries TRBV6-2 or TRBV6-3 and TRBJ2-1; no firm D call. This CDR3 is 14 amino acids long. The V end was cut by 4 bases, the J end by 8 bases, with 15 bases between. CDR1 and CDR2 from the germline V gene are MNHEY and SVGEGT. The CDR3 loop reads CASSLVAWEHEQFF. Here the CDR3 DNA reads TGTGCCAGCAGTTTGGTAGCATGGGAACATGAGCAGTTCTTC.

This chain uses TRBV7-2 with TRBJ1-4; the D is unclear. The length of the CDR3 is 14 residues. V was shortened by 3 bases and J by 6 bases, with 11 bases between the two germline ends. Germline CDR1 is SGHTA and CDR2 is FQGNSA. CDR3 residues: CASSFLLRDEKLFF. The CDR3 nucleotides read TGTGCCAGCAGCTTTCTACTACGGGATGAAAAACTGTTTTTT. Full variable domain (rest looked up from reference TRBV7-2 and TRBJ1-4): GAGVSQSPSNKVTEKGKDVELRCDPISGHTALYWYRQSLGQGLEFLIYFQGNSAPDKSGLPSDRFSAERTGGSVSTLTIQRTQQEDSAVYLCASSFLLRDEKLFFGSGTQLSVL.

The V call is TRBV6-2 or TRBV6-3, the J call TRBJ2-5, with 8 bases identical to TRBD2. Per germline, CDR1 MNHEY and CDR2 SVGEGT. This CDR3 region has 16 residues. V lost 2 bases, J lost 1 base, and 6 bases stayed unmatched. The CDR3 protein is CASSYPRGGSQETQYF. The CDR3 DNA reads as TGTGCCAGCAGTTACCCCCGCGGGGGGTCCCAAGAGACCCAGTACTTC.

This clone appeared once. The V gene is TRBV6-2 or TRBV6-3, the J gene TRBJ2-7; 7 bases agree with TRBD1. Germline CDR1 reads MNHEY; CDR2 reads SVGEGT. There are 13 residues in the CDR3. With 6 bases clipped from V and 3 bases from J, the junction kept 5 bases outside the gene matches. DNA of the CDR3: TGTGCCAGCAGCGGGACAGCGGTCTACGAGCAGTACTTC. Encoded protein: CASSGTAVYEQYF.

The V gene is TRBV30, the J gene TRBJ1-3, with 10 bases lining up with TRBD1. The V gene end was trimmed by 6 bases and the J gene end by 2 bases; junction bases not matched to a gene: 4. This CDR3 is built from 14 residues. CDR1 is GTSNPN, CDR2 SVGIG, per germline (reference sequence). This CDR3 reads CACTGQGAGNTIYF. The DNA of the CDR3 is TGTGCCTGTACCGGACAGGGGGCTGGAAACACCATATATTTT.

The chain recombines TRBV7-2 with TRBJ1-1; D call uncertain. V was shortened by 4 bases and J by 5 bases, with 11 bases between the two germline ends. This CDR3 comprises 13 residues. Per germline, CDR1 SGHTA and CDR2 FQGNSA. The CDR3: CASSSMTVTEAFF. The CDR3 region has the DNA TGTGCCAGCAGCTCCATGACCGTTACTGAAGCTTTCTTT.

CDR3 amino acids: CASSLSSSYEQYF. For the CDR3, the DNA is TGCGCCAGCAGCTTGTCTAGCTCCTACGAGCAGTACTTC. The chain employs TRBV5-1 and TRBJ2-7; D is unresolved. V lost 1 base and J 0 bases, leaving 5 bases between the germline ends. The CDR3 contains 13 residues. Germline-derived CDR1 and CDR2 are SGHRS and YFSETQ.

J is TRBJ1-5 and V is TRBV30; D gene uncertain. V shed 0 bases and J shed 0 bases, with 12 bases lying between them. Germline loops: CDR1 GTSNPN, CDR2 SVGIG (reference sequence). CDR3 length: 16 residues. Here the CDR3 reads CAWSVGGLGSNQPQHF. The CDR3 bases are TGTGCCTGGAGTGTGGGAGGGCTCGGTAGCAATCAGCCCCAGCATTTT.

This chain uses TRBV11-2 with TRBJ2-1, with TRBD2 matching over 14 bases. This CDR3 contains 18 residues. V lost 4 bases and J lost 4; bases outside the gene matches: 9. CDR1 SGHAT and CDR2 FQNNGV come from the germline V gene. CDR3 sequence reads: CASSSGLAGGYRYNEQFF. The CDR3 DNA follows: TGTGCCAGCAGCTCCGGACTAGCGGGGGGTTACCGTTACAATGAGCAGTTCTTC.

The gene calls are TRBV5-4 and TRBJ1-2; TRBD1 aligns across 8 bases. Germline-derived CDR1 and CDR2 are SGHNT and YYREEE (reference sequence). Trimming removed 3 bases from V and 5 bases from J; junction bases left unmatched: 6. CDR3 size: 14 residues. CDR3 loop: CASSSGDRTYGYTF. Here the CDR3 DNA reads TGTGCCAGCAGCTCAGGGGACAGGACTTATGGCTACACCTTC.

The rearrangement joins TRBV3-1 (or the pseudogene TRBV3-2) to TRBJ1-6; perhaps TRBD1 as D (5 bases). The CDR3 has 14 residues. CDR1 and CDR2 (germline): LGHDT, YNNKEL (reference sequence). Trimming pared 4 bases from V and 2 bases from J, leaving 6 bases between. CDR3 loop: CASSRGTYNSPLHF. The CDR3 DNA sequence: TGTGCCAGCAGCCGGGGGACCTATAATTCACCCCTCCACTTT.

The chain links TRBV4-3 to TRBJ1-1, with no clear D. The CDR3 is made up of 17 amino acids. Germline V gene data show CDR1 as LGHNA and CDR2 as YSLEER. Trimming shortened V by 0 bases and J by 1 base, and 15 bases separated the two germline ends. The CDR3 spells CASSQDLVPLGNTEAFF. In nucleotides, the CDR3 is TGCGCCAGCAGCCAAGATTTGGTGCCGCTGGGGAACACTGAAGCTTTCTTT.

The V call is TRBV3-1 (or the pseudogene TRBV3-2), the J call TRBJ1-1; D not resolved. CDR3 length: 11 amino acids. V was pared by 9 bases and J by 2 bases, with 7 bases between. Per germline, CDR1 LGHDT and CDR2 YNNKEL (reference sequence). CDR3 nucleotide sequence: TGTGCCAGTCAAAGAAACACTGAAGCTTTCTTT. This translates into CASQRNTEAFF.

The chain joins TRBV19 to TRBJ1-1; perhaps TRBD1 as D (6 bases). The CDR3 contains 14 residues. V shed 6 bases and J shed 8 bases, with 19 bases lying between them. Germline CDR1 reads LNHDA; CDR2 reads SQIVND (reference sequence). CDR3 in amino acids: CASRPTGTPVEAFF. Written as DNA, the CDR3 is TGTGCCAGTAGACCCACCGGGACACCAGTCGAAGCTTTCTTT.

Here the CDR3 reads CASSFSLGSTNEKLFF. The CDR3 coding sequence is TGTGCCAGCAGTTTTTCTCTTGGATCAACTAATGAAAAACTGTTTTTT. The chain recombines TRBV27 with TRBJ1-4; D is unresolved. This CDR3 is built from 16 residues. The V and J ends lost 3 bases and 0 bases respectively, with 11 bases between them. Germline CDR1 reads MNHEY; CDR2 reads SMNVEV (reference sequence).